This T cell receptor (beta chain) originates from a study of vaccination and CD4 T cells after COVID-19. Treatment meaning: approximately nine-day PBMC culture with coronavirus spike peptide pools or control peptides (ViraFEST assay). During the years 2011-2018, before the COVID-19 pandemic, the unexposed donor's CD4+ T cells were collected. Expansion of antigen-specific T cells with peptide pools by ViraFEST preceded sequencing of TCRs. Every well contained around 2 million PBMCs, which were grown with approximately 10 IU/ml IL-2 and 10 ug/ml peptide pools. As to this clonotype: Its antigen is undetermined.

The Oncomine TCR Beta short-read assay generated sequence data from the DNA of cultured CD4+ T cells. It was cultured CD4+ T cells from which genomic DNA was extracted. TCRdb reprocessed the PCR reads via MiXCR and lists one record per CDR3 protein. The sample has around 6,300 distinct CDR3 sequences; about two thirds are singletons. The CDR3 totals 15 residues. The J segment lost 6 bases and the V segment lost 3 bases, leaving 6 bases of the junction unmatched. Germline CDR1 reads KGHDR; CDR2 reads SFDVKD. The material sequenced was CD4+ T cells from blood, cultured in vitro. The genes are TRBV24-1 and TRBJ2-2; TRBD1 matches 7 bases. The TCR originated in a human donor in good health. CDR3 sequence: CATSDPRQGPGELFF. The CDR3 region has the DNA TGTGCCACCAGTGATCCAAGACAGGGACCCGGGGAGCTGTTTTTT.